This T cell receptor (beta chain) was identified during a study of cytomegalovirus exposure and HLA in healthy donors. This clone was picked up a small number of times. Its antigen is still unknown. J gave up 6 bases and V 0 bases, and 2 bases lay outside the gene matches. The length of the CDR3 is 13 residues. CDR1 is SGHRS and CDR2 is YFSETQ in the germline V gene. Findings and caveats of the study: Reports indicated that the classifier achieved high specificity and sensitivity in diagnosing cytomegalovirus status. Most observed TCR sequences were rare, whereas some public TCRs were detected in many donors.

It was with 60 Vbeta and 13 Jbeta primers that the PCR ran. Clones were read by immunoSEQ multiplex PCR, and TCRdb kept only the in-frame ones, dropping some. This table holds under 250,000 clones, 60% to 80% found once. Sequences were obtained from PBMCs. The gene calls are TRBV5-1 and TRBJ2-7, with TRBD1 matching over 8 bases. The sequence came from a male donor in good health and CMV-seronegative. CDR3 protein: CASSLGQGFEQYF. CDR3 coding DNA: TGCGCCAGCAGCTTGGGACAGGGGTTCGAGCAGTACTTC.